This paragraph covers one TCR beta chain sequence. The antigen is undetermined. Time point of the sample: neoterminal ileum biopsy at postoperative endoscopy, about 6 months after surgery. The CDR3 spans 15 residues. The germline CDR1 and CDR2 sequences are SGHRS and YFSETQ. V lost 5 bases to trimming and J lost 5 bases; unmatched junction nucleotides: 9. This specimen comes from a study of T cell repertoires in ileal Crohn's disease. For the study at large: M6 samples are neoterminal ileum biopsies from postoperative colonoscopy. Findings and limits, study-wide: All patients with clonality above 26.8% had endoscopic recurrence.

Assay used: immunoSEQ multiplex PCR; TCRdb lists only in-frame clones, some missing. The sample yields roughly 5,300 clones, about 77% seen once. The sequenced sample was ileal tissue. This clonotype was sampled from an adult with Crohn's disease. The chain is built from TRBV5-1 and TRBJ2-1, with 8 bases aligning to TRBD1. CDR3 sequence (DNA): TGCGCCAGCAGTAGACAGGGGCAGGTGAACAATGAGCAGTTCTTC. Protein product: CASSRQGQVNNEQFF.